This TCR beta chain was sequenced for a study of T cell clonotyping in hematopoietic cell transplantation. V lost 5 bases to trimming and J lost 2 bases, with 16 bases between them. The CDR3 has 15 amino acids. Looked up from germline, CDR1 is MDHEN and CDR2 is SYDVKM. Study-wide results and limits: Graft donor and pretransplant recipient Inverse Simpson Index values predicted broader posttransplant TCR diversity.

Time point reported: recipient sample about 28 days before transplant, after cytoreduction. Clones were sequenced by immunoSEQ multiplex PCR, and TCRdb holds only the in-frame ones, with some missing. Of some 16,000 clones in the sample, around 93% were seen once. Worth noting for this clone: Its target is unknown.

The source is a young man with biphenotypic leukemia. Some clones in this sample may be carry-over from other donors' samples. The sequences come from peripheral blood mononuclear cells, collected before stem cell transplant. This chain links TRBV28 with TRBJ2-7; tentatively, D is TRBD1 or TRBD2 (6 bases each). CDR3 residues: CASSRDSGGPYEQYF. The CDR3 DNA is TGTGCCAGCAGTCGTGACAGTGGGGGGCCCTACGAGCAGTACTTC.